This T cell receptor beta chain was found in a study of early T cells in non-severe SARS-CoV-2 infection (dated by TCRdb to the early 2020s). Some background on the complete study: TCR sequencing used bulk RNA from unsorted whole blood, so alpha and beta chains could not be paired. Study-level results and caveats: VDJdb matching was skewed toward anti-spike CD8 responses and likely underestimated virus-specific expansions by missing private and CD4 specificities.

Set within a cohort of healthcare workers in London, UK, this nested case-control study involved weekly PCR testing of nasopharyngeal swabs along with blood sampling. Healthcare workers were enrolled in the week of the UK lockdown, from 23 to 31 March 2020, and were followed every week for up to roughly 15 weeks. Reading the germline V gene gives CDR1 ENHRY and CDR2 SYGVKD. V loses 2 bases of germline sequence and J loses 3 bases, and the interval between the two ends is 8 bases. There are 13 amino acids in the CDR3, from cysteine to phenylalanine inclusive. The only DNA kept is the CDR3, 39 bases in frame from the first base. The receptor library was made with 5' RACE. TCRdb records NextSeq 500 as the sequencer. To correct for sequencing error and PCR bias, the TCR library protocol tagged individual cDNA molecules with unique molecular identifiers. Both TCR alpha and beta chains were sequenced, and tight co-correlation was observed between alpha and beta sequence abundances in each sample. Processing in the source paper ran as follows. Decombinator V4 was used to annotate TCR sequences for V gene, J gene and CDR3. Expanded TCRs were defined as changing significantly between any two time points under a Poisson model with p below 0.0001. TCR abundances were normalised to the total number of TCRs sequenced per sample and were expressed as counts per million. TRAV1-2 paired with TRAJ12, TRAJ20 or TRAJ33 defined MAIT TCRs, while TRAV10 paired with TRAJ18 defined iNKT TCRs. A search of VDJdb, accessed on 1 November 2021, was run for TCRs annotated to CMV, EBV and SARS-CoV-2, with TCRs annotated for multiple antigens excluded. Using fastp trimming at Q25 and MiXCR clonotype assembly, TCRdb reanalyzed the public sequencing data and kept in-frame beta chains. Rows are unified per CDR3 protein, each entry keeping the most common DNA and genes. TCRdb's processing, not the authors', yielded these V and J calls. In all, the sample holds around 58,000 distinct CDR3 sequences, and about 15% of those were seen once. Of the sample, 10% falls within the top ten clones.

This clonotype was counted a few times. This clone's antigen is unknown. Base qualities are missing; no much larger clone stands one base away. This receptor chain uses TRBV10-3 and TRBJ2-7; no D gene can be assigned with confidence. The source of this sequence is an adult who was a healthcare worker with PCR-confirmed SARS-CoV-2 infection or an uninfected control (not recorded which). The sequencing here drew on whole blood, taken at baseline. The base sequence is TGTGCCATCAGTGAGAGTCAGAACTACGAGCAGTACTTC. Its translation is CAISESQNYEQYF.